A single sample gave rise to the 13 T cell receptor beta chains below, sequenced in a study of siplizumab effects on memory and regulatory T cells. Profiling relied on immunoSEQ multiplex PCR, and the TCRdb table lists in-frame clones only, not all of them. This sample yields about 97,000 clones, of which more than 85% are seen a single time; 0.9% to 1.4% belongs to the top ten. Source material: CD4+ T cells sorted from blood. The source of these receptors is a human donor in good health.

The chain combines TRBV6-1 with TRBJ2-3; weak D call: TRBD2 (5 bases). Trimming cost V 3 bases and J 2 bases, with 12 bases left between them. CDR3 length: 15 amino acids. Germline loops: CDR1 MNHNS, CDR2 SASEGT. This CDR3 reads CASSDGVLLTDTQYF. CDR3 nucleotides: TGTGCCAGCAGTGACGGGGTTTTGCTCACAGATACGCAGTATTTT.

The chain carries TRBV5-5 and TRBJ2-1; D gene unclear. V lost 4 bases and J 8 bases, leaving 10 bases between the germline ends. This CDR3 spans 12 amino acids. Germline-derived CDR1 and CDR2 are SGHKS and YYEKEE (reference sequence). The CDR3 here is CASSPLWDEQFF. The DNA of the CDR3 is TGTGCCAGCAGCCCCCTCTGGGATGAGCAGTTCTTC.

The CDR3 DNA reads TGCGCCAGCAGCTCGGGGACATCCTCCTACGAGCAGTACTTC. Its protein product is CASSSGTSSYEQYF. V is TRBV5-1 and J is TRBJ2-7, with D perhaps matching TRBD1 (6 bases). The germline CDR1 and CDR2 sequences are SGHRS and YFSETQ. The length of the CDR3 is 14 residues. V lost 3 bases and J lost 0, with 10 bases in between.

The chain joins TRBV15 to TRBJ1-2, with D hard to call. CDR3 length: 13 residues. CDR1 and CDR2 from the germline V gene are LNHNV and YYDKDF (reference sequence). V was clipped by 1 base and J by 5 bases, with 8 bases between them. This CDR3 is CATSRGVSYGYTF. The DNA of the CDR3 is TGTGCCACCAGCAGAGGAGTTTCATATGGCTACACCTTC.

V usage is TRBV4-2 and J usage is TRBJ2-2; TRBD2 might be the D (5 bases). Germline V gene sequence: CDR1 LGHNA, CDR2 YNFKEQ. The CDR3 has 16 residues. Trimming took off 4 bases at V and 0 bases at J, with 12 bases between the two ends. CDR3 amino acids: CASSRSGFANTGELFF. The CDR3 DNA reads TGTGCCAGCAGCCGTTCGGGATTCGCGAACACCGGGGAGCTGTTTTTT.

The V call is TRBV6-6, the J call TRBJ2-3, with D hard to call. The CDR3 extends over 15 amino acids. V was pared by 2 bases and J by 3 bases, with 12 bases between. Germline V gene lookup returns CDR1 MNHNY and CDR2 SVGAGI (reference sequence). Written as DNA, the CDR3 is TGTGCCAGCAGTTACGGTGGGGTGTCTACAGATACGCAGTATTTT. Translated, it gives CASSYGGVSTDTQYF.

This chain links TRBV7-9 with TRBJ1-1, with D unclear. Germline V lookup: CDR1 SEHNR, CDR2 FQNEAQ (reference sequence). Between the trimmed V and J ends, which lost 2 bases and 1 base, there was a span of 11 bases. The CDR3 extends over 15 amino acids. CDR3 nucleotides: TGTGCCAGCAGCTTAATGGTGGTACAGAACACTGAAGCTTTCTTT. This codes for CASSLMVVQNTEAFF.

The V gene is TRBV4-1, the J gene TRBJ1-2; TRBD1 agrees at 7 bases. Germline V lookup: CDR1 MGHRA, CDR2 YSYEKL. Germline trimming cut 6 bases from V and 0 bases from J; bases unmatched to any gene: 10. There are 16 residues in the CDR3. For the CDR3, the DNA is TGCGCCAGCAGGAGACAGGGAGGGGATTCTAACTATGGCTACACCTTC. Translating it yields CASRRQGGDSNYGYTF.

The rearrangement uses TRBV18 and TRBJ2-7, with 9 bases that match TRBD2. This CDR3 has 16 amino acids. Trimming took 6 bases from V and 3 from J; bases not matched to a gene: 12. Germline assignment: CDR1 KGHSH and CDR2 LQKENI. The CDR3 loop reads CASSTSGTSRNYEQYF. CDR3 nucleotide sequence: TGTGCCAGCTCGACGTCCGGGACTAGCCGAAACTACGAGCAGTACTTC. Full variable domain (rest looked up from reference TRBV18 and TRBJ2-7): NAGVMQNPRHLVRRRGQEARLRCSPMKGHSHVYWYRQLPEEGLKFMVYLQKENIIDESGMPKERFSAEFPKEGPSILRIQQVVRGDSAAYFCASSTSGTSRNYEQYFGPGTRLTVT.

This clone was found a few times. The chain carries TRBV27 and TRBJ1-5, with D possibly being TRBD1 (5 bases). Germline V lookup: CDR1 MNHEY, CDR2 SMNVEV (reference sequence). The CDR3 is 16 amino acids. Trimming took 8 bases from V and 4 from J, leaving 21 bases between them. CDR3 sequence reads: CASAGDGGKRNQPQHF. For the CDR3, the DNA is TGTGCCAGCGCCGGGGACGGAGGAAAACGAAATCAGCCCCAGCATTTT.

The chain links TRBV7-7 to TRBJ2-2; 9 nucleotides agree with TRBD2. CDR3 size: 15 residues. Germline trimming cut 5 bases from V and 6 bases from J; bases unmatched to any gene: 7. Germline loops: CDR1 SSHAT, CDR2 FNYEAQ (reference sequence). This chain's CDR3 is CASSQGTSRPGELFF. Written as DNA, the CDR3 is TGTGCCAGCAGCCAGGGGACTAGCAGACCCGGGGAGCTGTTTTTT.

The V and J genes are TRBV28 and TRBJ1-1, with D tentatively TRBD1 (6 bases). Trimming left V 8 bases short and J 2 bases short, with 12 bases between. Germline CDR1 is MDHEN and CDR2 is SYDVKM. The CDR3 consists of 13 residues. The CDR3, as DNA: TGTGCCAGCGGTCGGGGGCCTAACACTGAAGCTTTCTTT. It yields the protein CASGRGPNTEAFF. The whole variable domain, filled in from reference TRBV28 and TRBJ1-1, reads DVKVTQSSRYLVKRTGEKVFLECVQDMDHENMFWYRQDPGLGLRLIYFSYDVKMKEKGDIPEGYSVSREKKERFSLILESASTNQTSMYLCASGRGPNTEAFFGQGTRLTVV.

The chain couples TRBV18 to TRBJ2-3, with D possibly TRBD2 on 7 matching bases. The V end lost 6 bases, the J end lost 11 bases, and 15 bases lay between the germline ends. From germline, CDR1 is KGHSH and CDR2 LQKENI. This CDR3 contains 12 residues. The CDR3 DNA reads TGTGCCAGCTCCCCCATAGGGGGGGAGCAGTATTTT. Protein sequence: CASSPIGGEQYF.